This T cell receptor (beta chain) comes out of a study of shared clonotypes between healthy human individuals. Study as a whole: The study drew on a couple of women and a few men aged 18 to 49 as donors. Per-donor plates numbered three CD4 naive, three CD4 memory, two CD8 naive and one CD8 memory.

Using immunoSEQ multiplex PCR, the repertoire was profiled, and TCRdb retains in-frame clones only, with some absent. The table includes about 2.4 million clones, over 85% detected once. Among the donors, all were Caucasian adults who lived in Nashville, Tennessee. In the CD4+ fraction, cells were divided into CD45RA+ naive and CD45RA-negative memory subsets. V was trimmed by 5 bases and J by 2 bases, leaving 11 bases between them. The CDR3 consists of 14 residues. Germline V gene sequence: CDR1 SGHDN, CDR2 FVKESK. This clonotype was sampled from a man between 18 and 35 years old in good health. Some clones in this sample may be carry-over from other donors' samples. What was sequenced was naive CD4+ T cells from PBMCs. Subset given: CD45RA+ positively selected. The chain uses TRBV14 and TRBJ2-3; D is perhaps TRBD2 (6 bases). Here the CDR3 reads CASSVGLNTDTQYF. In DNA form, the CDR3 reads TGTGCCAGCAGCGTGGGACTTAACACAGATACGCAGTATTTT.